The TCR beta chain described here comes from a study of molecular identifiers for immune sequencing clone quantification. TCRdb called the PCR reads again in MiXCR, with one record for every CDR3 protein. Of nearly 650,000 distinct CDR3 sequences in the sample, around 25% were seen once. The CDR3 spans 14 residues. CDR1 KGHSH and CDR2 LQKENI come from the germline V gene. V dropped 0 bases and J dropped 5 bases, with 11 bases sitting between them. The chain is built from TRBV18 and TRBJ2-7; possibly TRBD1 or TRBD2 for D (5 bases each). The specimen sequenced was naive CD8+ T cells from blood, with Jurkat cell RNA spiked in. As for subset: FACS-sorted CD8+CD4-CCR7+CD45RA+ naive T cells. This sequence originates from a human donor in good health. Some libraries in this study had Jurkat cell RNA spiked in. The CDR3 DNA reads TGTGCCAGCTCACCACCGGGACCCGTCCACGAGCAGTACTTC. Translation: CASSPPGPVHEQYF.